This T cell receptor (beta chain) was profiled in a study of OX40 agonist ivuxolimab in advanced cancers. About the study: Patients in the trial were receiving intravenous ivuxolimab every 2 weeks, at doses of 0.01 to 10 mg/kg. The study's findings and limits: Clonal expansion by week 6 occurred in CD4+ and CD8+ blood T cells (at 0.1 to 3.0 mg/kg).

Generated by immunoSEQ multiplex PCR, the TCRdb table keeps only in-frame clones and is missing some. This sample carries 10,000 to 15,000 clones, around 76% of them seen once, and the ten largest clones take 32%. This clone was counted a few times. What it recognizes is unknown. V shed 4 bases and J 4 bases; nucleotides not matched to a gene: 9. The CDR3 totals 18 residues. Germline CDR1 and CDR2: MNHEY and SMNVEV (reference sequence). This TCR was recovered from an adult with an advanced solid tumor such as melanoma, head and neck, liver or kidney cancer. The starting material was CD4+ or CD8+ T cells sorted from blood, obtained in a trial of the OX40 agonist ivuxolimab. The V and J genes are TRBV27 and TRBJ2-2; 13 bases are a match to TRBD2. CDR3 bases: TGTGCCAGCAGTTCAGATGGGACTAGCGGGGATGGCACCGGGGAGCTGTTTTTT. Protein product: CASSSDGTSGDGTGELFF.